Following are 10 T cell receptor beta chains from one sample sequenced in a study of blood T cell repertoires in COVID-19. Here immunoSEQ multiplex PCR was the method, and the copy in TCRdb shows in-frame clones only, minus some. The table records 200,000 to 300,000 clones, approximately 85% of them present only once. The sequencing sample was made of peripheral blood. Every receptor here comes from a man aged 45-65 years with COVID-19, enrolled during active disease.

V gene TRBV11-2 combines with J gene TRBJ2-7, with TRBD1 matching 9 bases. The CDR3 extends over 14 amino acids. CDR1 is SGHAT, CDR2 FQNNGV, per germline. Trimming took 3 bases from V and 5 from J; bases not matched to a gene: 5. CDR3 region: CASSFGTGWHEQYF. The CDR3 DNA reads TGTGCCAGCAGCTTTGGGACAGGGTGGCACGAGCAGTACTTC.

This chain joins TRBV7-2 and TRBJ1-3; 7 bases are shared with TRBD1. After removal of 5 bases from V and 3 bases from J, the junction contained 7 bases not matched to a gene. CDR1 is SGHTA and CDR2 is FQGNSA in the germline V gene. The CDR3 length is 15 residues. The DNA for the CDR3 is TGTGCCAGCAGCCTTACAGGGGCGGGTGGAAACACCATATATTTT. Protein product: CASSLTGAGGNTIYF.

This chain uses TRBV4-3 with TRBJ1-5, with D possibly being TRBD1 (6 bases). The CDR3 consists of 16 residues. Germline V gene data show CDR1 as LGHNA and CDR2 as YSLEER. V was trimmed by 4 bases and J by 5 bases, leaving 18 bases between them. CDR3 protein: CASSPHFYRADQPQHF. The CDR3 nucleotides are TGCGCCAGCAGCCCCCACTTCTACAGGGCTGATCAGCCCCAGCATTTT.

This clone was seen once. This chain uses TRBV4-2 with TRBJ1-4; 8 bases map to TRBD1. Trimming at V came to 1 base and at J to 7 bases, leaving 17 bases not matched to a gene. CDR1 is LGHNA, CDR2 YNFKEQ, per germline. The CDR3 totals 19 residues. The CDR3 sequence: CASSQGAQSLGQGVEKLFF. The CDR3 DNA reads TGTGCCAGCAGCCAAGGGGCACAAAGCCTCGGACAGGGTGTTGAAAAACTGTTTTTT.

The rearrangement joins TRBV11-2 to TRBJ2-7; the match to TRBD2 covers 14 bases. Trimming cost V 6 bases and J 7 bases; bases outside gene matches: 8. The CDR3 totals 15 residues. Germline V gene data show CDR1 as SGHAT and CDR2 as FQNNGV. This CDR3 is CASRREGLAGEEQYF. In DNA, the CDR3 is TGTGCCAGCAGACGAGAGGGACTAGCGGGGGAGGAGCAGTACTTC.

The CDR3 region has the DNA TGTGCCAGCAGCAAAGGACAGGGGTTCAACAATGAGCAGTTCTTC. It codes for CASSKGQGFNNEQFF. The chain combines TRBV7-3 with TRBJ2-1; 9 bases line up with TRBD1. Germline V gene sequence: CDR1 SGHTA, CDR2 FQGTGA. Trimming cost V 5 bases and J 5 bases; bases outside gene matches: 7. CDR3 size: 15 residues.

The chain couples TRBV7-6 to TRBJ1-1, with D possibly matching TRBD1 (5 bases). This CDR3 contains 13 residues. Deletions cut 5 bases from V and 2 bases from J, with 9 bases between. Germline CDR1 reads SGHVS; CDR2 reads FNYEAQ. This CDR3 is CASSADSNTEAFF. The CDR3 DNA sequence: TGTGCCAGCAGCGCAGACAGCAACACTGAAGCTTTCTTT.

V and J are TRBV7-9 and TRBJ2-7; D is uncertain. Trimming pared 5 bases from V and 2 bases from J, leaving 7 bases between. The CDR3 sequence is 12 residues long. The germline gives CDR1 SEHNR, CDR2 FQNEAQ (reference sequence). CDR3 sequence: CASSPSAYEQYF. CDR3 sequence (DNA): TGTGCCAGCAGCCCCTCGGCCTACGAGCAGTACTTC. Drawing the rest from reference TRBV7-9 and TRBJ2-7, the complete variable domain is DTGVSQNPRHKITKRGQNVTFRCDPISEHNRLYWYRQTLGQGPEFLTYFQNEAQLEKSRLLSDRFSAERPKGSFSTLEIQRTEQGDSAMYLCASSPSAYEQYFGPGTRLTVT.

This chain uses TRBV3-1 (or the pseudogene TRBV3-2) with TRBJ2-2; 7 nucleotides agree with TRBD2. CDR3 length equals 16 residues. The germline gives CDR1 LGHDT, CDR2 YNNKEL (reference sequence). Trimming cost V 3 bases and J 3 bases; bases outside gene matches: 7. Written as DNA, the CDR3 is TGTGCCAGCAGCCAGCAAGCGGGGTTGGACACCGGGGAGCTGTTTTTT. This sequence encodes CASSQQAGLDTGELFF.

This rearrangement joins TRBV5-5 to TRBJ2-5; D remains ambiguous. The CDR3 has 13 residues. Germline assignment: CDR1 SGHKS and CDR2 YYEKEE (reference sequence). V was trimmed by 4 bases and J by 5 bases, leaving 12 bases between them. The CDR3 sequence is CASSQQMKETQYF. Written as DNA, the CDR3 is TGTGCCAGCAGCCAACAGATGAAGGAGACCCAGTACTTC.